This T cell receptor beta chain was retrieved from a study of CD8+CD57+ T cells in acquired aplastic anemia. Profiling of TCR beta VDJ combinations and CDR3 sequences used genomic DNA as template. TCRdb re-derived calls from the reads in MiXCR, one entry per CDR3 protein. The sample lists roughly 260,000 distinct CDR3 sequences; 47% were seen once. CDR3 length: 17 residues. CDR1 and CDR2 from the germline V gene are SGDLS and YYNGEE. V was pared by 4 bases and J by 5 bases, with 12 bases of the junction left unmatched. Those patients picked for sequencing had displayed CD8+CD57+ cell expansion on flow cytometry.

This TCR was recovered from a human donor with aplastic anemia. Sequencing used sorted CD4+, CD8+, or CD8+CD57+ T cells (not recorded which) from PBMCs. The chain joins TRBV9 to TRBJ1-4, with 9 positions matching TRBD1. The CDR3 DNA reads TGTGCCAGCAGCCCTCAGACGCCGGGGACAGGGAATGAAAAACTGTTTTTT. Translating gives CASSPQTPGTGNEKLFF.